The clone carrying this T cell receptor beta chain appeared many times. The antigen remains undetermined. The germline V gene has CDR1 MNHEY and CDR2 SVGAGI. The CDR3 is 13 residues long. V lost 6 bases, J lost 7 bases, and 5 bases stayed unmatched. The sample comes from a study of T-cell memory formation after mild COVID-19. General observations from the study: Pre-infection memory contained some responding clones, which suggested that cross-reactive memory had joined. Mainly CM and EM harbored the contracting CD4+ clones; mainly EMRA harbored the CD8+ ones.

Constant-segment primers served in 5'RACE that generated TCR alpha and TCR beta cDNA libraries bearing sample barcodes and UMIs. Via MiXCR, TCRdb re-called the 5' RACE reads, giving one row per CDR3 protein. The profile shows about 310,000 distinct CDR3 sequences, roughly 15% of them singletons. The sample comprised PBMCs or a T cell subset sorted from them (not recorded which). The chain recombines TRBV6-5 with TRBJ2-1; 8 bases fit TRBD1. The receptor was derived from a man between 18 and 29 years old who had mild COVID-19 (a few samples of this study predate the infection). Cell type and time point are not known. CDR3 loop: CASRRDRGNEQFF. DNA for the CDR3: TGTGCCAGCAGACGAGACAGGGGAAATGAGCAGTTCTTC.